One T cell receptor (beta chain) is described in this entry. The antigen is not known. These data belong to a study of cytomegalovirus exposure and HLA in healthy donors. Study-level findings and limits: Later analysis revealed greater clonal expansion in HLA-associated TCR beta chains than in equally common others.

The PCR contained 60 Vbeta and 13 Jbeta primers. Sequencing was performed with immunoSEQ multiplex PCR; in TCRdb, only in-frame clones are kept and a portion is missing. This sample contains around 200,000 clones. The germline CDR1 and CDR2 sequences are SGHRS and YFSETQ. CDR3 length equals 14 residues. V gave up 4 bases and J gave up 3 bases, with 10 bases separating them. Sample: PBMCs. The clonotype was recovered from a girl aged 2-9 years in good health and CMV-seropositive. The rearrangement uses TRBV5-1 and TRBJ2-2, with D hard to call. The CDR3 nucleotides are TGCGCCAGCAGCCAGCTAGAGGACACCGGGGAGCTGTTTTTT. As protein: CASSQLEDTGELFF.